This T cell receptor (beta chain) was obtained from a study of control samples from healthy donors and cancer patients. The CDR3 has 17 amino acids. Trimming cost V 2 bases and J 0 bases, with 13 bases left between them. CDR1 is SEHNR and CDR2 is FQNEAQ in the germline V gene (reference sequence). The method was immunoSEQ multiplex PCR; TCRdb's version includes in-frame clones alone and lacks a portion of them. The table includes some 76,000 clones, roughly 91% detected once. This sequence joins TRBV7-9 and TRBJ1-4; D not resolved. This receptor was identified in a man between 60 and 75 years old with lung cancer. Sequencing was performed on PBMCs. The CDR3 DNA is TGTGCCAGCAGCTTAAGCGGAGGCATTGCAACTAATGAAAAACTGTTTTTT. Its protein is CASSLSGGIATNEKLFF.